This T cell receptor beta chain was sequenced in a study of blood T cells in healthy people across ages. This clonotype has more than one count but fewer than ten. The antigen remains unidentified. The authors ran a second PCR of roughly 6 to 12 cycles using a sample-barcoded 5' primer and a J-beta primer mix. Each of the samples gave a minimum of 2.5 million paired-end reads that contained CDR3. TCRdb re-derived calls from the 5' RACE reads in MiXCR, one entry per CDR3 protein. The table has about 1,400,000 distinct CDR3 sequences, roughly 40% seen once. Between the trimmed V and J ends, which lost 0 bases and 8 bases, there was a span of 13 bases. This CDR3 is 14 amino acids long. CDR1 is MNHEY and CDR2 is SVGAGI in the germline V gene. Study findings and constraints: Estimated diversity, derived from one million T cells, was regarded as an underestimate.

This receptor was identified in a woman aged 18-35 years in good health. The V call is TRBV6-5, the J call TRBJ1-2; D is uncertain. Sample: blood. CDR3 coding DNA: TGTGCCAGCAGTTACTCGACCGTGGGCGAGGGCTACACCTTC. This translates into CASSYSTVGEGYTF.